This is a list of T cell receptor beta chains from one sample in a study of T cell responses to AZD1222 COVID-19 vaccine. Using immunoSEQ multiplex PCR, the repertoire was profiled, and TCRdb retains in-frame clones only, with some absent. This table has about 210,000 clones, approximately 94% appearing once. The specimen comprised peripheral blood, sampled 28 days after the second dose of the MenACWY control vaccine. All receptors derive from an adult who received the MenACWY meningococcal vaccine as a control. CDR3s include the opening cysteine and the closing phenylalanine or tryptophan. The order of the fields is D gene, J gene, V gene, CDR3 protein, CDR3 DNA. D genes are given only for firm matches.

>.|TRBJ2-5|TRBV24-1
CATSDLGNQETQYF
TGTGCCACCAGTGATTTGGGCAACCAAGAGACCCAGTACTTC
>TRBD2|TRBJ2-7|TRBV7-9
CASSPLLGLVEQYF
TGTGCCAGCAGCCCACTCCTGGGACTAGTAGAGCAGTACTTC
>.|TRBJ2-5|TRBV5-4
CASSLAGEASQTQYF
TGTGCCAGCAGCTTAGCAGGGGAGGCTAGCCAGACCCAGTACTTC
>TRBD2|TRBJ2-3|TRBV3-1/TRBV3-2
CASSQGTSGSVVTDTQYF
TGTGCCAGCAGCCAAGGAACTAGCGGGAGTGTCGTCACAGATACGCAGTATTTT
>.|TRBJ2-1|TRBV6-5
CASNTDIHEQFF
TGTGCCAGCAATACGGACATCCATGAGCAGTTCTTC
>.|TRBJ1-2|TRBV6-2/TRBV6-3
CASSRIWGEGYGYTF
TGTGCCAGCAGCCGCATTTGGGGGGAAGGCTATGGCTACACCTTC
>.|TRBJ2-7|TRBV5-1
CASSGGVQGNYEQYF
TGCGCCAGCAGCGGCGGGGTTCAAGGCAACTACGAGCAGTACTTC
>.|TRBJ2-7|TRBV5-1
CASSLEGPRYEQYF
TGCGCCAGCAGCTTGGAGGGACCACGGTACGAGCAGTACTTC
>TRBD1|TRBJ1-1|TRBV2
CASSALRQGITEAFF
TGTGCCAGCAGTGCCCTAAGACAGGGGATCACTGAAGCTTTCTTT
>.|TRBJ1-6|TRBV14
CASSQDLSSYNSPLHF
TGTGCCAGCAGCCAAGATCTCAGCTCCTATAATTCACCCCTCCACTTT
>TRBD1|TRBJ1-6|TRBV4-1
CASSLRAGDRASPLHF
TGCGCCAGCAGCCTCCGGGCTGGGGACAGGGCCTCACCCCTCCACTTT
>TRBD1|TRBJ1-2|TRBV4-1
CASSQTRGLNYGYTF
TGCGCCAGCAGCCAGACCAGGGGGTTGAATTATGGCTACACCTTC
>.|TRBJ1-6|TRBV11-2
CASTLPGNSPLHF
TGTGCCAGCACCTTACCAGGGAATTCACCCCTCCACTTT
>.|TRBJ1-2|TRBV21-1
CASSWGGRYGYTF
TGTGCCAGCAGCTGGGGGGGTAGGTATGGCTACACCTTC
>.|TRBJ1-1|TRBV28
CASSFFRGGTEAFF
TGTGCCAGCAGTTTCTTTCGGGGGGGCACTGAAGCTTTCTTT
>.|TRBJ2-5|TRBV6-2/TRBV6-3
CASSYGRAGQETQYF
TGTGCCAGCAGTTACGGCCGGGCAGGCCAAGAGACCCAGTACTTC